These 20 T cell receptor beta chains came from one sample sequenced in a study of brain T cells in children with intractable seizures. Clones were read by immunoSEQ multiplex PCR, and TCRdb kept only the in-frame ones, dropping some. The sample shows around 38,000 clones, 75% to 95% of them seen only once. Source: peripheral blood, taken at surgery. These receptors were taken from a girl aged 2 to 9 with tuberous sclerosis and intractable seizures.

The genes are TRBV7-2 and TRBJ2-5, with D uncertain. Germline CDR1 and CDR2: SGHTA and FQGNSA. Trimming took off 5 bases at V and 5 bases at J, with 15 bases between the two ends. This CDR3 comprises 14 residues. The CDR3 region has the DNA TGTGCCAGCAGCCAATTCTTAGATATGGAGACCCAGTACTTC. Protein sequence: CASSQFLDMETQYF.

This chain joins TRBV21-1 and TRBJ1-2. TRBV21-1 constitutes a pseudogene. This CDR3 contains 16 residues. CDR3: CASSKALYDGIRGYTF. CDR3 bases: TGTGCCAGCAGCAAAGCGCTTTATGACGGAATAAGGGGCTACACCTTC.

V is TRBV6-1 and J is TRBJ2-2; 8 positions agree with TRBD2. The germline V gene has CDR1 MNHNS and CDR2 SASEGT. V shed 2 bases and J 0 bases; nucleotides not matched to a gene: 14. This CDR3 spans 20 amino acids. The CDR3 reads CASSEPLWRGAFPNTGELFF. The CDR3 DNA follows: TGTGCCAGCAGTGAACCCCTCTGGCGGGGGGCCTTTCCGAACACCGGGGAGCTGTTTTTT.

This chain joins TRBV24-1 and TRBJ2-1; no reliable D call. The CDR3 is made up of 12 amino acids. Trimming took 4 bases from V and 7 from J, leaving 7 bases between them. The germline CDR1 and CDR2 sequences are KGHDR and SFDVKD. For the CDR3, the DNA is TGTGCCACCAGTGAAGATAGGAATGAGCAGTTCTTC. This encodes CATSEDRNEQFF.

CDR3 amino acids: CASSPRGAEAFF. In DNA form, the CDR3 reads TGTGCCAGCAGCCCACGGGGGGCGGAAGCTTTCTTT. This chain joins TRBV6-5 and TRBJ1-1, with D perhaps matching TRBD1 (6 bases). The CDR3 is 12 residues long. Germline assignment: CDR1 MNHEY and CDR2 SVGAGI. The V end was cut by 6 bases, the J end by 8 bases, with 13 bases between.

V and J are TRBV9 and TRBJ2-4, with 9 bases matching TRBD2. Germline CDR1 SGDLS, CDR2 YYNGEE. With V trimmed by 0 bases and J by 0 bases, 7 bases remained unmatched. This CDR3 comprises 18 residues. The CDR3 coding sequence is TGTGCCAGCAGCGTAGTGGGCGCGGGGGGGCTAGCCAAAAACATTCAGTACTTC. Translating gives CASSVVGAGGLAKNIQYF.

In this sample, this clone turned up a few times. The rearrangement joins TRBV6-5 to TRBJ2-1; no reliable D call. Between the trimmed V and J ends, which lost 2 bases and 2 bases, there was a span of 7 bases. CDR3 size: 14 residues. The germline V gene encodes CDR1 MNHEY and CDR2 SVGAGI. CDR3: CASSYSSTYNEQFF. In nucleotides, the CDR3 is TGTGCCAGCAGTTACAGTTCCACCTACAATGAGCAGTTCTTC.

V and J are TRBV6-1 and TRBJ1-1; 8 bases line up with TRBD1. V lost 4 bases to trimming and J lost 0 bases; unmatched junction nucleotides: 10. The CDR3 extends over 17 amino acids. Germline V lookup: CDR1 MNHNS, CDR2 SASEGT. The CDR3, as DNA: TGTGCCAGCAGTGGACCGCCGGGACAGGTCATGAACACTGAAGCTTTCTTT. This translates into CASSGPPGQVMNTEAFF.

V gene TRBV5-1 combines with J gene TRBJ1-3; the match to TRBD1 covers 7 bases. This CDR3 comprises 15 residues. Germline assignment: CDR1 SGHRS and CDR2 YFSETQ. V lost 3 bases, J lost 4 bases, and 7 bases stayed unmatched. The DNA of the CDR3 is TGCGCCAGCAGCTGGGGTCCGGGACAGGGAAACACCATATATTTT. Amino acids: CASSWGPGQGNTIYF.

The chain couples TRBV10-2 to TRBJ1-4, with a possible D match to TRBD1 (6 bases). V was pared by 3 bases and J by 8 bases, with 19 bases between. The CDR3 length is 16 residues. Germline CDR1 reads WSHSY; CDR2 reads SAAADI. DNA of the CDR3: TGCGCCAGCAGTGACACGGGGCAGGGGAGACACGAAAAACTGTTTTTT. Encoded protein: CASSDTGQGRHEKLFF.

J is TRBJ1-2 and V is TRBV7-2; D not resolved. Trimming took 1 base from V and 8 from J, leaving 8 bases between them. CDR3 length: 12 residues. Germline V gene data show CDR1 as SGHTA and CDR2 as FQGNSA. The CDR3 nucleotides read TGTGCCAGCAGCTTAGTTGCGGGCGGCTACACCTTC. Its protein product is CASSLVAGGYTF.

The rearrangement joins TRBV18 to TRBJ1-1; no clear D. Trimming took off 3 bases at V and 1 base at J, with 12 bases between the two ends. The CDR3 is 15 amino acids. Germline V gene lookup returns CDR1 KGHSH and CDR2 LQKENI. The CDR3, as DNA: TGTGCCAGCTCACCCTCGGCATTGGGGAACACTGAAGCTTTCTTT. It translates to CASSPSALGNTEAFF.

V is TRBV2 and J is TRBJ2-2; D is unclear. The CDR3 is 15 amino acids. The germline gives CDR1 SNHLY, CDR2 FYNNEI. V dropped 3 bases and J dropped 7 bases, with 15 bases sitting between them. The CDR3 reads CASSETLPGFGELFF. The DNA for the CDR3 is TGTGCCAGCAGTGAGACCCTCCCTGGGTTCGGGGAGCTGTTTTTT.

The gene calls are TRBV7-9 and TRBJ1-3; D call uncertain. Germline V CDR1 and CDR2: SEHNR, FQNEAQ (reference sequence). This CDR3 has 14 amino acids. V was clipped by 1 base and J by 4 bases, with 8 bases between them. For the CDR3, the DNA is TGTGCCAGCAGCTTAGGGCAGCAAGGAAACACCATATATTTT. It encodes CASSLGQQGNTIYF.

The V gene is TRBV4-1, the J gene TRBJ2-5; D remains unclear. The V and J ends lost 5 bases and 2 bases respectively, with 15 bases between them. This CDR3 has 15 amino acids. Germline-derived CDR1 and CDR2 are MGHRA and YSYEKL. The CDR3 DNA sequence: TGCGCCAGCAGCATCCGGGCTGCTCAGCAAGAGACCCAGTACTTC. This gives the protein CASSIRAAQQETQYF.

The chain recombines TRBV4-2 with TRBJ2-4; possibly TRBD1 or TRBD2 for D (6 bases each). V was cut by 1 base and J by 6 bases, with 13 bases left in between. Germline CDR1 reads LGHNA; CDR2 reads YNFKEQ. The CDR3 runs to 15 residues. CDR3 sequence (DNA): TGTGCCAGCAGCCAAGTTATCGGGGGCAGAAACATTCAGTACTTC. It translates to CASSQVIGGRNIQYF.

The chain carries TRBV4-1 and TRBJ1-3; 10 bases fit TRBD1. Trimming at V came to 7 bases and at J to 4 bases, leaving 10 bases not matched to a gene. The germline gives CDR1 MGHRA, CDR2 YSYEKL. The length of the CDR3 is 16 residues. CDR3 bases: TGCGCCAGCAACATGGGGACAGGGGTTTACGGAAACACCATATATTTT. It codes for CASNMGTGVYGNTIYF.

V gene TRBV5-1 combines with J gene TRBJ1-2, with D perhaps TRBD1 (6 bases). Trimming stripped 1 base from V and 5 bases from J, with 21 bases between. The CDR3 totals 17 residues. Germline values: CDR1 SGHRS, CDR2 YFSETQ. CDR3: CASSLSQTGLAGYGYTF. The CDR3 DNA follows: TGCGCCAGCAGCTTGTCACAAACAGGGCTTGCGGGATATGGCTACACCTTC. Drawing the rest from reference TRBV5-1 and TRBJ1-2, the complete variable domain is KAGVTQTPRYLIKTRGQQVTLSCSPISGHRSVSWYQQTPGQGLQFLFEYFSETQRNKGNFPGRFSGRQFSNSRSEMNVSTLELGDSALYLCASSLSQTGLAGYGYTFGSGTRLTVV.

The rearrangement uses TRBV5-1 and TRBJ1-1; D is undetermined. The V end was cut by 1 base, the J end by 4 bases, with 14 bases between. Germline V gene data show CDR1 as SGHRS and CDR2 as YFSETQ. The CDR3 totals 15 residues. CDR3 nucleotide sequence: TGCGCCAGCAGCTTGTATGAGGGAAAGAGCACTGAAGCTTTCTTT. Translating it yields CASSLYEGKSTEAFF.

This rearrangement joins TRBV27 to TRBJ1-3; D unresolved. Trimming stripped 0 bases from V and 4 bases from J, with 10 bases between. The CDR3 sequence is 15 residues long. CDR1 is MNHEY, CDR2 SMNVEV, per germline (reference sequence). The CDR3, as DNA: TGTGCCAGCAGTTTATCCCAAGGTGCCGGAAACACCATATATTTT. As protein: CASSLSQGAGNTIYF.